This TCR beta chain came from a study of CD8 T cells in Susac syndrome. Study-level results: By the study's own acknowledgment, its TCR sequencing and HLA analysis included relatively few individuals.

CD8+ and CD4+ blood T cells underwent TCR beta sequencing. Negative isolation was used for CD8+ and CD4+ T cells and FACS enrichment for TEMRA cells. Reverse transcription of roughly 0.45 to 1 ug RNA was performed with random hexamers. Multiplex immunoSEQ PCR targeted 54 Vbeta and 13 Jbeta TCR beta segments. TCRdb analysed the immunoSEQ multiplex PCR reads with MiXCR anew, one entry per CDR3 protein. The top ten hold more than 0.15% of the sample, which has about 300,000 distinct CDR3 sequences, 89% seen once. Worth noting for this clonotype: Its target is unknown.

V was cut by 5 bases and J by 3 bases, with 14 bases left in between. Germline V CDR1 and CDR2: MNHEY, SVGEGT. The CDR3 sequence is 15 residues long. This sequence originates from a human donor with multiple sclerosis. The V gene is TRBV6-2 or TRBV6-3, the J gene TRBJ1-5; D not certain. Sequencing was done on a sample of CD8+ T cells from PBMCs. CDR3: CASSLWGGINQPQHF. Here the CDR3 DNA reads TGTGCCAGCAGTCTCTGGGGTGGTATCAATCAGCCCCAGCATTTT.